One sample yielded the 7 T cell receptor beta chains listed below, sequenced in a study of identical twins. Each CDR3 protein gets one entry after TCRdb re-called the 5' RACE reads with MiXCR. The sample lists 1.5 million to 2 million distinct CDR3 sequences, roughly a third occurring once. Sequencing was done on a sample of cord blood. These TCRs come from a newborn girl in good health.

V is TRBV7-2 and J is TRBJ2-1; the D gene is possibly TRBD1 (6 bases). The J call may not be correct, given that the DNA end is closer to TRBJ2-7. Germline V lookup: CDR1 SGHTA, CDR2 FQGNSA. The CDR3 spans 17 residues. CDR3 DNA: TGTGCCAGCAGCTTAGTTCTTAGGGGGAGATCCTACAATGAGCAGTACTTC. Translated: CASSLVLRGRSYNEQYF.

The V and J genes are TRBV7-2 and TRBJ1-5; D is possibly TRBD1 (6 bases). Germline CDR1 SGHTA, CDR2 FQGNSA. This CDR3 comprises 16 residues. Trimming took off 3 bases at V and 1 base at J, with 13 bases between the two ends. CDR3 sequence reads: CASSFVQGVSNQPQHF. In nucleotides, the CDR3 is TGTGCCAGCAGCTTCGTACAGGGAGTGAGCAATCAGCCCCAGCATTTT.

The CDR3 protein is CASSPKTGTNTGELFF. The CDR3 coding sequence is TGTGCCAGCAGCCCCAAGACAGGAACGAACACCGGGGAGCTGTTTTTT. The genes are TRBV12-1 and TRBJ2-2; TRBD1 is taken as the D call from the table, unchecked against the DNA. TRBV12-1 is a listed pseudogene. The length of the CDR3 is 16 residues.

The J gene is TRBJ1-2, the V gene TRBV28; 7 bases map to TRBD1. This CDR3 region has 13 residues. V trimming: 10 bases; J trimming: 5 bases; junction bases outside the gene matches: 10. Germline V gene data show CDR1 as MDHEN and CDR2 as SYDVKM. CDR3 loop: CATRDSSLYGYTF. Written as DNA, the CDR3 is TGTGCCACTAGGGACAGCTCCTTATATGGCTACACCTTC.

This clonotype was observed a handful of times. V gene TRBV10-3 combines with J gene TRBJ1-2; TRBD1 agrees at 8 bases. The germline V gene has CDR1 ENHRY and CDR2 SYGVKD. The CDR3 extends over 13 amino acids. With 10 bases clipped from V and 4 bases from J, the junction kept 8 bases outside the gene matches. CDR3 bases: TGTGCCAGTTCAACAGGGGGGCCCTATGGCTACACCTTC. It yields the protein CASSTGGPYGYTF.

The gene calls are TRBV7-9 and TRBJ1-2; 7 bases agree with TRBD1. The J segment lost 0 bases and the V segment lost 5 bases, leaving 6 bases of the junction unmatched. CDR1 is SEHNR and CDR2 is FQNEAQ in the germline V gene (reference sequence). The CDR3 extends over 15 amino acids. Here the CDR3 reads CASSAGQRANYGYTF. DNA for the CDR3: TGTGCCAGCAGCGCGGGACAGCGAGCTAACTATGGCTACACCTTC.

The chain employs TRBV20-1 and TRBJ1-2, with a tentative D call TRBD1 (5 bases). V gave up 4 bases and J gave up 4 bases, with 16 bases separating them. From germline, CDR1 is DFQATT and CDR2 SNEGSKA (reference sequence). The CDR3 contains 14 residues. CDR3 sequence: CSAIPGTAGYGYTF. The DNA of the CDR3 is TGCAGTGCTATCCCCGGGACGGCGGGCTATGGCTACACCTTC.